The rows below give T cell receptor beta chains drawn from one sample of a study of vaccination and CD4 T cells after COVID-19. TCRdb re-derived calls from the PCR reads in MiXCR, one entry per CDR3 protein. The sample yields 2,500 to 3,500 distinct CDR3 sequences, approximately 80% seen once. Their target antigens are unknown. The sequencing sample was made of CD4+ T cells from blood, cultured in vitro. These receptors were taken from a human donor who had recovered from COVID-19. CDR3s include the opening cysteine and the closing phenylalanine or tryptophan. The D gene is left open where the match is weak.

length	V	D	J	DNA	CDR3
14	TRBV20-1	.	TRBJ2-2	TGCAGTGCTAGGGGTCTCTCAAACACCGGGGAGCTGTTTTTT	CSARGLSNTGELFF
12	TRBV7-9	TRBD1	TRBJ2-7	TGTGCCAGCAGCTTAGGGCCAGGGGGGCAGTACTTC	CASSLGPGGQYF
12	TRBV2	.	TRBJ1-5	TGTGCCAGCAGTCTCGACCAGGCGCCCCAGCATTTT	CASSLDQAPQHF
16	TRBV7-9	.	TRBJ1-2	TGTGCCAGCAGCTTAGCGGCGGGGGTTGTTAACTATGGCTACACCTTC	CASSLAAGVVNYGYTF
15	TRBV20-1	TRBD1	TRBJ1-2	TGCAGTGCCAGGGACAGGGGGAAGGGGAACTATGGCTACACCTTC	CSARDRGKGNYGYTF
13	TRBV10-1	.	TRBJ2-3	TGCGCCAGCAGTTTGGCAGGGGAAGATACGCAGTATTTT	CASSLAGEDTQYF
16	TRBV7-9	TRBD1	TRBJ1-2	TGTGCCAGCAGTCCGATCTCAGGGGGCGGGAACTATGGCTACACCTTC	CASSPISGGGNYGYTF
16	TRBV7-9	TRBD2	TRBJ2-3	TGTGCCAGCAGCTCGATTAGCGGGGCTGCCACAGATACGCAGTATTTT	CASSSISGAATDTQYF
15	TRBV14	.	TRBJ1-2	TGTGCCAGCAGCCAAGATCTGATACGGGGGTCTGGCTACACCTTC	CASSQDLIRGSGYTF
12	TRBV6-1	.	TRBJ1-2	TGTGCCAGCAGGGGGGGGGACTATGGCTACACCTTC	CASRGGDYGYTF
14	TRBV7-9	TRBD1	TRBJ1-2	TGTGCCAGCAGCTTAGACAGGGGGCAAGATGGCTACACCTTC	CASSLDRGQDGYTF
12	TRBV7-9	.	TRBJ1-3	TGTGCCAGCAGCTACAGGGGAAACACCATATATTTT	CASSYRGNTIYF
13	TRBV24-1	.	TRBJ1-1	TGTGCCACCAGTGGAAGGTTGAACACTGAAGCTTTCTTT	CATSGRLNTEAFF
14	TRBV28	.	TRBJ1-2	TGTGCCAGCAGCCCCCCTCGGGGGGGCTATGGCTACACCTTC	CASSPPRGGYGYTF
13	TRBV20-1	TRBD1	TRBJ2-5	TGCAGTGTTGGGGGCAGGGGGAAAGAGACCCAGTACTTC	CSVGGRGKETQYF